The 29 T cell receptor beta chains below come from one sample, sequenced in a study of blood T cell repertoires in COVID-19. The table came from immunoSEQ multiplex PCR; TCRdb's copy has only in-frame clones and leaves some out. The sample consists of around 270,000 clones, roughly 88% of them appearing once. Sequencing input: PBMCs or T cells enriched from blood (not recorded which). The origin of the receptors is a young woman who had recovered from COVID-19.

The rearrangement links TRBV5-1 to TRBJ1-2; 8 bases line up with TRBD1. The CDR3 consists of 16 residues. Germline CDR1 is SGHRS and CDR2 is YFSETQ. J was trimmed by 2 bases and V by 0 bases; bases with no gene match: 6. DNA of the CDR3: TGCGCCAGCAGCTTGGCCGTAACAGGGGGAAACTATGGCTACACCTTC. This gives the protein CASSLAVTGGNYGYTF.

The CDR3 spells CASTLRQDQETQYF. The CDR3, as DNA: TGTGCCAGCACCCTTAGGCAGGACCAAGAGACCCAGTACTTC. The V and J genes are TRBV28 and TRBJ2-5; D unresolved. Germline assignment: CDR1 MDHEN and CDR2 SYDVKM. This CDR3 is built from 14 residues. With 7 bases removed from V and 0 bases from J, the gap between germline ends came to 12 bases.

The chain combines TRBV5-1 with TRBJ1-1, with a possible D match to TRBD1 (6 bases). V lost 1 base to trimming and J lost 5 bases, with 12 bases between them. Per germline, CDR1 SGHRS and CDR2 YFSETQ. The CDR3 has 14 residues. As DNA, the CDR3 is TGCGCCAGCAGCTTGAACCTTCAGGGGACTGAAGCTTTCTTT. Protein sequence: CASSLNLQGTEAFF.

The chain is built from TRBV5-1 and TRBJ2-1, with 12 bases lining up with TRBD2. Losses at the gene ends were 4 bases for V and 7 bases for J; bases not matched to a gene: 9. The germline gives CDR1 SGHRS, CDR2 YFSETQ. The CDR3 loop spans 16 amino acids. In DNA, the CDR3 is TGCGCCAGCAGCCCGTGGACTAGCGGGACAGGGAATGAGCAGTTCTTC. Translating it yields CASSPWTSGTGNEQFF.

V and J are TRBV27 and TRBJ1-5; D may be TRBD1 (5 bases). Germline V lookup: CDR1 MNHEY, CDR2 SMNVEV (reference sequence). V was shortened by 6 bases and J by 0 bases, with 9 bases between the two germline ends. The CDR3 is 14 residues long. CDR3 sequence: CASRQGNSNQPQHF. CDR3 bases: TGTGCCAGCAGGCAGGGAAATAGCAATCAGCCCCAGCATTTT.

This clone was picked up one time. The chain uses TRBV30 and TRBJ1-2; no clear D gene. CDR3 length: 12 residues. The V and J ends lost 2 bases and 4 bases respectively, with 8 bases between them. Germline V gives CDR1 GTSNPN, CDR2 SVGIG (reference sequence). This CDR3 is CAWSTEFYGYTF. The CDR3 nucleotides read TGTGCCTGGAGTACAGAGTTCTATGGCTACACCTTC. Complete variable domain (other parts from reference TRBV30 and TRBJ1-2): SQTIHQWPATLVQPVGSPLSLECTVEGTSNPNLYWYRQAAGRGLQLLFYSVGIGQISSEVPQNLSASRPQDRQFILSSKKLLLSDSGFYLCAWSTEFYGYTFGSGTRLTVV.

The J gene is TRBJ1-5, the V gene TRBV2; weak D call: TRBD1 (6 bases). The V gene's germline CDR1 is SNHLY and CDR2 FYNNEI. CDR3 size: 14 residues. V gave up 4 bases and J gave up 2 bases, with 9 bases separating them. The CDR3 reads CASSVQGRNQPQHF. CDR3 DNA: TGTGCCAGCAGTGTACAGGGCCGCAATCAGCCCCAGCATTTT.

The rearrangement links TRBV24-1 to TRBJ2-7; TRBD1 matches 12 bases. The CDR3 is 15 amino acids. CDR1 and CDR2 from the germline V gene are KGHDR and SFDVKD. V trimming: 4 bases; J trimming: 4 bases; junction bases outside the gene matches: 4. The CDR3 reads CATSDGTGGDYEQYF. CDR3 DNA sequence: TGTGCCACCAGTGACGGGACAGGGGGCGATTACGAGCAGTACTTC.

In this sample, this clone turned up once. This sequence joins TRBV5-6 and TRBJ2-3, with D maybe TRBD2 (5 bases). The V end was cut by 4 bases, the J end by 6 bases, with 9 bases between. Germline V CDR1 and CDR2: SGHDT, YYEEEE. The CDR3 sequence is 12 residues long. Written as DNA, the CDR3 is TGTGCCAGCAGCACGAGAGGGGATACGCAGTATTTT. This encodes CASSTRGDTQYF. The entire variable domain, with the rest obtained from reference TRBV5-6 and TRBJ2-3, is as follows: DAGVTQSPTHLIKTRGQQVTLRCSPKSGHDTVSWYQQALGQGPQFIFQYYEEEERQRGNFPDRFSGHQFPNYSSELNVNALLLGDSALYLCASSTRGDTQYFGPGTRLTVL.

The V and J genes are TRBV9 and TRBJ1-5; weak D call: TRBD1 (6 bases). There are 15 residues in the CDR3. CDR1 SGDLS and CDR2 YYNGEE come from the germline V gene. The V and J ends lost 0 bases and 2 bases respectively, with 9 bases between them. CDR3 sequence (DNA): TGTGCCAGCAGCGTAGGGGGGGGCGGCAATCAGCCCCAGCATTTT. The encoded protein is CASSVGGGGNQPQHF.

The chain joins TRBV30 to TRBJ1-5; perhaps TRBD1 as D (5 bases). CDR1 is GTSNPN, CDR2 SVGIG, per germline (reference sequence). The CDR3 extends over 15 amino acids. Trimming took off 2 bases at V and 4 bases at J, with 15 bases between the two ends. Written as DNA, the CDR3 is TGTGCCTGGAGTATGATGGCAGGGAGGAATCAGCCCCAGCATTTT. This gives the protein CAWSMMAGRNQPQHF.

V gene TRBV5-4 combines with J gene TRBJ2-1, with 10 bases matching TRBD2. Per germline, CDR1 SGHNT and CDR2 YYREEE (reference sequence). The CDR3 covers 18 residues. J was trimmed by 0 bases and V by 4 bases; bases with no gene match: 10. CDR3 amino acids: CASSPGTSVSSSYNEQFF. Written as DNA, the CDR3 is TGTGCCAGCAGCCCCGGGACTAGCGTTTCGAGCTCCTACAATGAGCAGTTCTTC.

CDR3 protein: CASSLSGGGVQETQYF. DNA of the CDR3: TGTGCCAGCAGCCTAAGTGGCGGGGGGGTACAAGAGACCCAGTACTTC. The V gene is TRBV4-2, the J gene TRBJ2-5, with 9 bases fitting TRBD2. The CDR3 consists of 16 residues. Per the germline V gene, CDR1 is LGHNA and CDR2 is YNFKEQ. Unmatched junction bases numbered 8, after V lost 4 bases and J lost 2 bases.

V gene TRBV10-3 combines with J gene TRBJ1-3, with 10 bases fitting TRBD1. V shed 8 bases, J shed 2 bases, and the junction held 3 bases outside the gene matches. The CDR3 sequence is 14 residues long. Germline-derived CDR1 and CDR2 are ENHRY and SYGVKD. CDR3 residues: CAIRDRGTGNTIYF. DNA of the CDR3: TGTGCCATCCGGGACAGGGGTACTGGAAACACCATATATTTT.

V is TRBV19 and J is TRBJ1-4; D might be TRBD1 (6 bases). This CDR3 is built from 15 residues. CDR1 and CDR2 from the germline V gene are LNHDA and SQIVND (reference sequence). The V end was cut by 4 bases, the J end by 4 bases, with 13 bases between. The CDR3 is CASSTQTGRNEKLFF. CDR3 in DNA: TGTGCCAGTAGTACCCAGACAGGCCGTAATGAAAAACTGTTTTTT. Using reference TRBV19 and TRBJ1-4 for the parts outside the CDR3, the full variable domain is DGGITQSPKYLFRKEGQNVTLSCEQNLNHDAMYWYRQDPGQGLRLIYYSQIVNDFQKGDIAEGYSVSREKKESFPLTVTSAQKNPTAFYLCASSTQTGRNEKLFFGSGTQLSVL.

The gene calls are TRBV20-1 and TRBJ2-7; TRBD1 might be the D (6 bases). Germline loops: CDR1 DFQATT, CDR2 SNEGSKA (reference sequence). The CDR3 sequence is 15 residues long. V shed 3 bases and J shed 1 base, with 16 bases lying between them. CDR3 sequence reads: CSASTVQGESYEQYF. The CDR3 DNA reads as TGCAGTGCTAGTACGGTACAGGGAGAGTCCTACGAGCAGTACTTC.

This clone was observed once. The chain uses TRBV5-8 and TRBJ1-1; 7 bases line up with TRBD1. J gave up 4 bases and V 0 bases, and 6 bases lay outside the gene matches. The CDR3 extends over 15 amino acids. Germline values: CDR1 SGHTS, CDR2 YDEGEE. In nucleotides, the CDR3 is TGTGCCAGCAGCTTGGAGGGGGCCGGAGGCACTGAAGCTTTCTTT. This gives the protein CASSLEGAGGTEAFF.

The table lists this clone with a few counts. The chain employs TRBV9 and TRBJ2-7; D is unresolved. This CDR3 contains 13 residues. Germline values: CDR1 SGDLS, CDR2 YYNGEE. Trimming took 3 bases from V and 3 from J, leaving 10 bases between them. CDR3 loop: CASSADNNYEQYF. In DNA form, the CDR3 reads TGTGCCAGCAGCGCCGACAACAACTACGAGCAGTACTTC.

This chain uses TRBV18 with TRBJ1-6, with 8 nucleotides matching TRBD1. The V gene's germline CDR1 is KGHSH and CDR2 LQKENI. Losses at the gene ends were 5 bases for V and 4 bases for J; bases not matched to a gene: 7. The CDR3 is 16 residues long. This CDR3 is CASSTQGALYNSPLHF. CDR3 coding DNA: TGTGCCAGCTCAACTCAGGGGGCCCTATATAATTCACCCCTCCACTTT.

The CDR3, as DNA: TGCGCCAGCAGCCCGTCCTTAGCGGGAGGGGCAGATACGCAGTATTTT. Residues: CASSPSLAGGADTQYF. The J gene is TRBJ2-3, the V gene TRBV5-1, with 11 bases lining up with TRBD2. Germline V CDR1 and CDR2: SGHRS, YFSETQ. The CDR3 runs 16 residues. V shed 4 bases, J shed 4 bases, and the junction held 8 bases outside the gene matches.

The CDR3 sequence is CASTSGSSTIYF. The CDR3 DNA reads TGTGCCAGCACCTCGGGGAGCAGCACCATATATTTT. The chain joins TRBV28 to TRBJ1-3, with D hard to call. The CDR3 has 12 residues. Germline V CDR1 and CDR2: MDHEN, SYDVKM. Trimming pared 7 bases from V and 9 bases from J, leaving 13 bases between. The entire variable domain, with the rest obtained from reference TRBV28 and TRBJ1-3, is as follows: DVKVTQSSRYLVKRTGEKVFLECVQDMDHENMFWYRQDPGLGLRLIYFSYDVKMKEKGDIPEGYSVSREKKERFSLILESASTNQTSMYLCASTSGSSTIYFGEGSWLTVV.

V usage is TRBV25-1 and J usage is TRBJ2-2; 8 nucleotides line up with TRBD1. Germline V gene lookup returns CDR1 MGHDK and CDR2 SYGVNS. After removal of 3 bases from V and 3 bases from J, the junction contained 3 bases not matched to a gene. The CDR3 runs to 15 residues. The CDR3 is CASSDPGGHTGELFF. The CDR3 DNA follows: TGTGCCAGCAGTGACCCAGGGGGCCACACCGGGGAGCTGTTTTTT.

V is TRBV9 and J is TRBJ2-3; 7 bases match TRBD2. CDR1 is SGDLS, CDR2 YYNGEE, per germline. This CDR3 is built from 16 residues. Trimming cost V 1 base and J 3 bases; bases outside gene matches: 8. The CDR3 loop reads CASSVHSAGVTDTQYF. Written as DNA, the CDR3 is TGTGCCAGCAGCGTACATAGCGCGGGAGTAACAGATACGCAGTATTTT.

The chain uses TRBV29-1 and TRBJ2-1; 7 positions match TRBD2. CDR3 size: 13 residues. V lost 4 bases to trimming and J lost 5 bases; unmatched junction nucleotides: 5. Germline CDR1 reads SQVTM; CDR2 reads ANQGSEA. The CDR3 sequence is CSVGQGGNNEQFF. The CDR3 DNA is TGCAGCGTTGGGCAGGGAGGGAACAATGAGCAGTTCTTC.

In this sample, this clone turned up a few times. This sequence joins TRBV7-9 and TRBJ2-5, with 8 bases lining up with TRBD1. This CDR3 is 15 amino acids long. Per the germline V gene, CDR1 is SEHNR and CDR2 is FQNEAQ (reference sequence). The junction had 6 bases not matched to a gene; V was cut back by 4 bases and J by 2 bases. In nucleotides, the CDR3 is TGTGCCAGCAGCTCGAGACAGGGGCAGCAAGAGACCCAGTACTTC. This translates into CASSSRQGQQETQYF.

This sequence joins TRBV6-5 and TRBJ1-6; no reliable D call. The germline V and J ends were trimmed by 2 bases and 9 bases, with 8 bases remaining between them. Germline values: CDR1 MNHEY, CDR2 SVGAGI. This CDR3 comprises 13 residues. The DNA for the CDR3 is TGTGCCAGCAGTTACGCCGGGGTTTCACCCCTCCACTTT. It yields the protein CASSYAGVSPLHF.

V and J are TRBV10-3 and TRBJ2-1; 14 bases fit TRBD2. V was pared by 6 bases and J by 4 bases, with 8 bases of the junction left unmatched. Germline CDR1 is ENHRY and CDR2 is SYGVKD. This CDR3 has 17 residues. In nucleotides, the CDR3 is TGTGCCATCAGGGGACTAGCGGGAGAAATGGGGTACAATGAGCAGTTCTTC. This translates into CAIRGLAGEMGYNEQFF.

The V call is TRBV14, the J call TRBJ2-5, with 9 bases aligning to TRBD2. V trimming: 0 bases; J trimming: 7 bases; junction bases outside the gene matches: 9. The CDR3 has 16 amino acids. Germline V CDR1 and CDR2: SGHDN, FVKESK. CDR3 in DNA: TGTGCCAGCAGCCAAGAGCGGGGGGGCCTCCTCGGGACCCAGTACTTC. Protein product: CASSQERGGLLGTQYF.

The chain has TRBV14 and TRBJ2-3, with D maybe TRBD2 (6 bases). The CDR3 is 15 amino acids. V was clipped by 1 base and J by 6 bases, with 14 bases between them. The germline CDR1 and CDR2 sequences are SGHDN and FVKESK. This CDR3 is CASSQVGGKEDTQYF. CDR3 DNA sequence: TGTGCCAGCAGCCAAGTCGGGGGTAAAGAGGATACGCAGTATTTT.